This T cell receptor (beta chain) was profiled in a study of T cell clonality in common variable immunodeficiency. The length of the CDR3 is 13 residues. Trimming removed 3 bases from V and 3 bases from J, with 6 bases in between. Per the germline V gene, CDR1 is SGHVS and CDR2 is FNYEAQ. Assay used: immunoSEQ multiplex PCR; TCRdb lists only in-frame clones, some missing. The sample has around 3,100 clones, none seen only once; the top ten hold roughly 25%. Study conclusions and caveats: In common variable immunodeficiency, TCR beta chains reportedly carried fewer deletions and N-nucleotide insertions.

This clone was observed a handful of times. Antigen: not known. The read is 3 residues too short to cover the CDR3 end, so that end is filled in from the germline J gene. Caucasian heritage predominated among both patients and controls. Heparinized whole blood, roughly 4.5 to 9 ml, came from each donor. The chain recombines TRBV7-6 with TRBJ2-1; D not certain. The material sequenced was peripheral blood mononuclear cells. This TCR came from a human donor with common variable immunodeficiency. CDR3 DNA (partial): TGTGCCAGCAGCTTGTCCAACTACAATGAG. As protein: CASSLSNYNE. The full CDR3 sequence reads CASSLSNYNEQFF.